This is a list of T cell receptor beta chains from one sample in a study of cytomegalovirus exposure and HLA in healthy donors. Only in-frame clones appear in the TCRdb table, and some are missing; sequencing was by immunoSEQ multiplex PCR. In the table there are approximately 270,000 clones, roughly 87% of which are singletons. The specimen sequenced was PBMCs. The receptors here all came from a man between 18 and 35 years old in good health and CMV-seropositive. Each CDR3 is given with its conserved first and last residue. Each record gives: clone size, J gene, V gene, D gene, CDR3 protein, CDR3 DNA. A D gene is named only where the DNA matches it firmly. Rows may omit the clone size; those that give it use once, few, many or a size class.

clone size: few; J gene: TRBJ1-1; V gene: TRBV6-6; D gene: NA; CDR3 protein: CASSPGNTEAFF; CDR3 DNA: TGTGCCAGCAGTCCGGGGAACACTGAAGCTTTCTTT
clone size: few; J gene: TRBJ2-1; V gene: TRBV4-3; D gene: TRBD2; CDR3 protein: CASSQVPSGSYNEQFF; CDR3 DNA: TGCGCCAGCAGCCAAGTTCCTAGCGGGAGCTACAATGAGCAGTTCTTC
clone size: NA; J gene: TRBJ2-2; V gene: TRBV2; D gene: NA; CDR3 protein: CASSGQDTGELFF; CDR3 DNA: TGTGCCAGCAGTGGACAGGACACCGGGGAGCTGTTTTTT
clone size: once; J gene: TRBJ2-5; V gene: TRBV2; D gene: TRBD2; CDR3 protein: CASRSNRGRLAGGETQYF; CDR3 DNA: TGTGCCAGCAGATCAAACAGGGGGCGACTAGCGGGAGGGGAGACCCAGTACTTC
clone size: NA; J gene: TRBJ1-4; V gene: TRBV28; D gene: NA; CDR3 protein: CASRGWRGTSEKLFF; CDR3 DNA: TGTGCCAGCAGGGGGTGGAGGGGGACGAGTGAAAAACTGTTTTTT
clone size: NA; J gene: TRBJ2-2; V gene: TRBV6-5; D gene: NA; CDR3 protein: CASSYWGGDAGELFF; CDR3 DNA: TGTGCCAGCAGTTACTGGGGCGGTGACGCCGGGGAGCTGTTTTTT
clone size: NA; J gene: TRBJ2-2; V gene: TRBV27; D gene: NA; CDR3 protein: CASSARERDTGELFF; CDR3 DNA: TGTGCCAGCAGCGCTCGAGAACGGGACACCGGGGAGCTGTTTTTT
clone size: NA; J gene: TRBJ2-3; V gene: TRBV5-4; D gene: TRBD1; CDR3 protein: CASSSLDRASTDTQYF; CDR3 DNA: TGTGCCAGCAGCTCGCTGGACAGGGCCAGCACAGATACGCAGTATTTT
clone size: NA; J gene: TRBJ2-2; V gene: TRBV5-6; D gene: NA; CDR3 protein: CASSSRRGLAGELFF; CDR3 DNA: TGTGCCAGCAGCTCCCGGAGGGGGTTAGCCGGGGAGCTGTTTTTT
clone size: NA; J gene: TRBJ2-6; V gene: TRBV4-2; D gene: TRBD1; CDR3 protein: CASSQGTGLAGANVLTF; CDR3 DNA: TGTGCCAGCAGCCAGGGGACAGGGTTGGCTGGGGCCAACGTCCTGACTTTC
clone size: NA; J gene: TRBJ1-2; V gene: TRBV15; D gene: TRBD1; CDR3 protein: CATSRDTPGGGGYTF; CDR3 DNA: TGTGCCACCAGCAGAGACACGCCAGGGGGGGGAGGCTACACCTTC
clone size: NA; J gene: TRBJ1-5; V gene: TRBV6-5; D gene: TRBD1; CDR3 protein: CASRETGGNNQPQHF; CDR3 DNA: TGTGCCAGCAGAGAAACAGGGGGTAACAATCAGCCCCAGCATTTT
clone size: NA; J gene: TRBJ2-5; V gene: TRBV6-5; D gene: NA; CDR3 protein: CASSLGYGETQYF; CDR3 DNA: TGTGCCAGCAGTTTAGGATACGGAGAGACCCAGTACTTC
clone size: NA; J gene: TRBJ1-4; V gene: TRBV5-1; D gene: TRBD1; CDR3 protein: CASSLEGQGLNEKLFF; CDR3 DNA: TGCGCCAGCAGCTTGGAGGGACAGGGCCTTAATGAAAAACTGTTTTTT
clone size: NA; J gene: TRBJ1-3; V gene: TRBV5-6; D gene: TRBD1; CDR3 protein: CASSITGTANSGNTIYF; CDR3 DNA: TGTGCCAGCAGCATAACCGGGACAGCGAACTCTGGAAACACCATATATTTT
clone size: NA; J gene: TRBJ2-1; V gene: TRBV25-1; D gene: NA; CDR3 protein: CASNRWEGDNEQFF; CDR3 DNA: TGTGCCAGCAATCGATGGGAGGGGGACAATGAGCAGTTCTTC
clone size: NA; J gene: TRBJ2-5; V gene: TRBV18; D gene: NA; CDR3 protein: CASSPPIAEETQYF; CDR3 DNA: TGTGCCAGCTCACCACCGATAGCGGAAGAGACCCAGTACTTC
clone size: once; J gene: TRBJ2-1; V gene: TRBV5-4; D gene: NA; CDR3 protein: CASSLQGNEQFF; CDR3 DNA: TGTGCCAGCAGCCTCCAGGGCAATGAGCAGTTCTTC